The TCR beta chain described here comes from a study of tumor-infiltrating lymphocytes in oesophageal squamous cell carcinoma. Trimming took off 2 bases at V and 6 bases at J, with 16 bases between the two ends. The germline V gene encodes CDR1 SGHTA and CDR2 FQGNSA. CDR3 length: 15 residues. MiXCR, applied by TCRdb to the PCR reads, yields one record per CDR3 protein. The table has 15,000 to 20,000 distinct CDR3 sequences, roughly 45% seen once. The source material was blood. The TCR originated in a female donor with esophageal squamous cell carcinoma. The rearrangement uses TRBV7-2 and TRBJ1-1; D ambiguous. CDR3 sequence: CASSLNTPQGSEAFF. CDR3 nucleotide sequence: TGTGCCAGCAGCTTAAACACCCCGCAAGGGTCTGAAGCTTTCTTT.